In this sample, the clone carrying this T cell receptor (beta chain) turned up a few times. Its antigen remains unidentified. Vbeta (60) and Jbeta (13) primers were used in the PCR. Some clones are missing from TCRdb's copy, which holds only in-frame ones; the method was immunoSEQ multiplex PCR. The sample has about 140,000 clones, 75% seen once. This sample was taken from a study of cytomegalovirus exposure and HLA in healthy donors. V lost 5 bases, J lost 4 bases, and 11 bases lay in between. This CDR3 spans 13 amino acids. CDR1 and CDR2 (germline): SGHAT, FQNNGV. General study points: An analysis that was carried out later associated 16,951 TCR beta sequences with HLA alleles at 0.05 false discovery rate. Clonal expansion was found to be greater in HLA-associated TCR beta chains than in equally common others in a later analysis.

The sample consisted of PBMCs. This chain connects TRBV11-2 to TRBJ1-1, with D perhaps TRBD1 (6 bases). The clonotype comes from a man aged 30 to 45 in good health and CMV-seronegative. The CDR3 DNA reads as TGTGCCAGCAGCCTCACAGGGCGCACTGAAGCTTTCTTT. Translating gives CASSLTGRTEAFF. The full variable domain, with the rest looked up from reference TRBV11-2 and TRBJ1-1, is EAGVAQSPRYKIIEKRQSVAFWCNPISGHATLYWYQQILGQGPKLLIQFQNNGVVDDSQLPKDRFSAERLKGVDSTLKIQPAKLEDSAVYLCASSLTGRTEAFFGQGTRLTVV.